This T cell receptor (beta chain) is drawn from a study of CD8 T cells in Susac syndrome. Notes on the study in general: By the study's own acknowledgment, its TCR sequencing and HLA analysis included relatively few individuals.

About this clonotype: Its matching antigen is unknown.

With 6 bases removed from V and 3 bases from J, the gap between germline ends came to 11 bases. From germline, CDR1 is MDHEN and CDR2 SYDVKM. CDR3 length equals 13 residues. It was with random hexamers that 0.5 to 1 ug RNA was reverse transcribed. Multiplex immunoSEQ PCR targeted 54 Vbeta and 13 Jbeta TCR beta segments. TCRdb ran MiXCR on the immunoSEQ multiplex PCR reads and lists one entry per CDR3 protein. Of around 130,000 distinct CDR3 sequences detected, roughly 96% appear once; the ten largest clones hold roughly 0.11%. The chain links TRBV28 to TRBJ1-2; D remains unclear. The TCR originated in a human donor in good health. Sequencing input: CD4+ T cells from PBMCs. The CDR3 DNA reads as TGTGCCAGCAGGCGATCGGGCGACTATGGCTACACCTTC. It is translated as CASRRSGDYGYTF.